The sample holds a few counts of the clone carrying this TCR beta chain. Its target is unknown. MiXCR was run by TCRdb on the reads, yielding one entry per CDR3 protein. This sample carries approximately 140,000 distinct CDR3 sequences, about 24% of them seen once, and the ten largest clones take 30% to 40%. The source of the sample is a study of T cell repertoires in cytomegalovirus infection. Study details: Indications of both CMV infection and matching HLA type were provided by public TCR beta signatures.

The length of the CDR3 is 15 residues. Germline CDR1 and CDR2: MDHEN and SYDVKM. The V end was cut by 7 bases, the J end by 0 bases, with 16 bases between. Study findings and constraints: Dominating the ex vivo response were TCR beta clonotypes that were CMV-specific and HLA-C-restricted. Cumulative frequency of public TCR beta families picked out carriers of CMV plus the relevant HLA.

The chain links TRBV28 to TRBJ2-7, with D possibly TRBD2 on 7 matching bases. This TCR was sampled from a human donor in good health (CMV status not recorded). Some clones in this sample may be carry-over from other donors' samples. Sample: PBMCs, sequenced either directly or after in vitro stimulation (not recorded which). CDR3 loop: CASIGEGVASYEQYF. DNA for the CDR3: TGTGCCAGCATTGGGGAGGGGGTCGCCTCCTACGAGCAGTACTTC.